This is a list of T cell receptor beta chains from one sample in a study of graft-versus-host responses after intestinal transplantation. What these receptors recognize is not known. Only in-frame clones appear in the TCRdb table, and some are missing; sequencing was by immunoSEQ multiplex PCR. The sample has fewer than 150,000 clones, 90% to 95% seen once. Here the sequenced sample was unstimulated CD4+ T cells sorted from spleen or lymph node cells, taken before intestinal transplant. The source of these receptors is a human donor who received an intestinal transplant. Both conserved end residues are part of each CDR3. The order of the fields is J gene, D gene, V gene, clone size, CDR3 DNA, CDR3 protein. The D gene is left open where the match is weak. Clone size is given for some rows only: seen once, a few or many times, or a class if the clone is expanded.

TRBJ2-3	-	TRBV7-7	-	TGTGCCAGCAGCTTAAACATTCAGGCGGATACGCAGTATTTT	CASSLNIQADTQYF
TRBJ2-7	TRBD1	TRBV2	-	TGTGCCAGCAGTAACCGGGACAGGGGGTCCTACGAGCAGTACTTC	CASSNRDRGSYEQYF
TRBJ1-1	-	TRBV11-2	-	TGTGCCAGCAGCTTAGCGGCCCTGGGCACTGAAGCTTTCTTT	CASSLAALGTEAFF
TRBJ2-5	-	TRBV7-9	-	TGTGCCAGCAGTACTTCCGGTCGGGGAACCCAGTACTTC	CASSTSGRGTQYF
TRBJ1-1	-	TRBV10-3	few	TGTGCCATCATCAGGAACACTGAAGCTTTCTTT	CAIIRNTEAFF
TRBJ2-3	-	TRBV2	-	TGTGCCAGCAGTGAATCCGGTACTAGCACAGATACGCAGTATTTT	CASSESGTSTDTQYF
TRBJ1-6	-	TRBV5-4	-	TGTGCCAGCAGCTTGTATCAGGGAAATTCACCCCTCCACTTT	CASSLYQGNSPLHF
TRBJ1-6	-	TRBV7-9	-	TGTGCCAGCAGCCTCCCTGTGGGACCGGTGAATTCACCCCTCCACTTT	CASSLPVGPVNSPLHF
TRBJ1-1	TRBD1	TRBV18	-	TGTGCCAGCTCACCTGGACAGGGTGTTTGGAACACTGAAGCTTTCTTT	CASSPGQGVWNTEAFF
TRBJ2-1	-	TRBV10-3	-	TGTGCCATCGGGGACATAAGCTCCTACAATGAGCAGTTCTTC	CAIGDISSYNEQFF
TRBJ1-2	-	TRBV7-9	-	TGTGCCAGCAGCTTAGTAACTGGGGATGGCTACACCTTC	CASSLVTGDGYTF
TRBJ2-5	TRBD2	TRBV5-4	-	TGTGCCAGCAGCTCGCCGGGACTAGCGGGGGGCGGGGAGACCCAGTACTTC	CASSSPGLAGGGETQYF
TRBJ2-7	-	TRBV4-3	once	TGCGCCAGCAGCCAAGAACAGAGATCCTACGAGCAGTACTTC	CASSQEQRSYEQYF
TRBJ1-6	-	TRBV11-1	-	TGTGCCAGCAGCTTCGGGGCCTCGTCACCCCTCCACTTT	CASSFGASSPLHF
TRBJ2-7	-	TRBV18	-	TGTGCCAGCTCACTCGGGGGGCAGACCTACGAGCAGTACTTC	CASSLGGQTYEQYF
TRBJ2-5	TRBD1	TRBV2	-	TGTGCCAGCAGTGATTGGGACAGGGGCCAAGAGACCCAGTACTTC	CASSDWDRGQETQYF
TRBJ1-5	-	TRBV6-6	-	TGTGCCAGCAGTTACCTCGGGAGCAATCAGCCCCAGCATTTT	CASSYLGSNQPQHF
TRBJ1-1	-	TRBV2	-	TGTGCCAGCAGTGAACTCAGGACGGGGAACACTGAAGCTTTCTTT	CASSELRTGNTEAFF
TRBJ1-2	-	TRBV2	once	TGTGCCAGCAGTGAAGCCGGGGGTATCTATGGCTACACCTTC	CASSEAGGIYGYTF
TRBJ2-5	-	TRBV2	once	TGTGCCAGCATCCGGGGGCGACAAGAGACCCAGTACTTC	CASIRGRQETQYF
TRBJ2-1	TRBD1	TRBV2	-	TGTGCCAGCAGTGACTTCAGGGGGTACAATGAGCAGTTCTTC	CASSDFRGYNEQFF
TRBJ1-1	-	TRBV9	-	TGTGCCAGCAGCGTTAGTGCGGGCGGCCTGAACACTGAAGCTTTCTTT	CASSVSAGGLNTEAFF